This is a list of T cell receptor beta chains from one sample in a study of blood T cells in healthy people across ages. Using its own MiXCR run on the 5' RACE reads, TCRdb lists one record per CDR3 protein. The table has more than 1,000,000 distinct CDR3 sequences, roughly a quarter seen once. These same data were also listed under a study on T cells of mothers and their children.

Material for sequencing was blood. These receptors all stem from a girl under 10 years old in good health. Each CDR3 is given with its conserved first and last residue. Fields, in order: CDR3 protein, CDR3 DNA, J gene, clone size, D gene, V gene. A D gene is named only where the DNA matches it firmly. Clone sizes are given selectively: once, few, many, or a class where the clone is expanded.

CDR3: CSVKEYAPQETQYF; DNA: TGCAGCGTTAAGGAGTATGCACCCCAAGAGACCCAGTACTTC; J: TRBJ2-5; size: NA; D: NA; V: TRBV29-1
CDR3: CASSLGPDASFSNEKLFF; DNA: TGTGCCAGCAGCTTAGGTCCAGACGCGTCTTTCTCTAATGAAAAACTGTTTTTT; J: TRBJ1-4; size: few; D: NA; V: TRBV11-2
CDR3: CASSPGQGIPYEQYF; DNA: TGTGCCAGCTCACCGGGACAGGGGATCCCCTACGAGCAGTACTTC; J: TRBJ2-7; size: NA; D: TRBD1; V: TRBV18
CDR3: CASTAGTGGGYEQYF; DNA: TGTGCCAGCACCGCCGGGACAGGGGGCGGCTACGAGCAGTACTTC; J: TRBJ2-7; size: few; D: TRBD1; V: TRBV6-5
CDR3: CASSPSSFDRMNTEAFF; DNA: TGTGCCAGCAGCCCATCCAGTTTTGATAGGATGAACACTGAAGCTTTCTTT; J: TRBJ1-1; size: few; D: NA; V: TRBV7-9
CDR3: CASSLVGLAGTSTDTQYF; DNA: TGTGCCAGCAGCTTAGTTGGGCTAGCGGGAACTAGCACAGATACGCAGTATTTT; J: TRBJ2-3; size: NA; D: TRBD2; V: TRBV7-2
CDR3: CASSLGTGAGANVLTF; DNA: TGCGCCAGCAGCTTGGGGACAGGGGCTGGGGCCAACGTCCTGACTTTC; J: TRBJ2-6; size: NA; D: TRBD1; V: TRBV5-1
CDR3: CSAPGVTGLETQYF; DNA: TGCAGTGCCCCGGGGGTGACCGGACTAGAGACCCAGTACTTC; J: TRBJ2-5; size: few; D: NA; V: TRBV20-1
CDR3: CASSLGGALGGYTF; DNA: TGTGCCAGCAGCTTAGGTGGGGCCCTCGGTGGCTACACCTTC; J: TRBJ1-2; size: few; D: NA; V: TRBV7-9
CDR3: CSVLILGSRLYNEQFF; DNA: TGCAGCGTCTTAATCCTCGGTAGTAGACTCTACAATGAGCAGTTCTTC; J: TRBJ2-1; size: NA; D: NA; V: TRBV29-1
CDR3: CASSLEGQGFPQYF; DNA: TGTGCCAGCAGCTTAGAGGGACAGGGGTTCCCCCAGTACTTC; J: TRBJ2-4; size: few; D: TRBD1; V: TRBV7-9
CDR3: CAISELLAGDSTDTQYF; DNA: TGTGCCATCAGTGAGTTACTAGCGGGAGATAGCACAGATACGCAGTATTTT; J: TRBJ2-3; size: NA; D: TRBD2; V: TRBV10-3
CDR3: CASSQARGEGGETQYF; DNA: TGTGCCAGCAGCCAAGCCCGGGGAGAGGGGGGAGAGACCCAGTACTTC; J: TRBJ2-5; size: few; D: NA; V: TRBV4-2
CDR3: CASSLGEGGDDEQYF; DNA: TGTGCCAGCAGCCTAGGGGAGGGCGGGGATGACGAGCAGTACTTC; J: TRBJ2-7; size: NA; D: TRBD2; V: TRBV4-2
CDR3: CASTKNGRGGAVTQYF; DNA: TGTGCCAGCACCAAAAATGGGAGGGGGGGTGCCGTTACGCAGTATTTT; J: TRBJ2-3; size: few; D: NA; V: TRBV5-5
CDR3: CASRVSSYNSPLHF; DNA: TGTGCCAGCAGGGTCAGCTCCTATAATTCACCCCTCCACTTT; J: TRBJ1-6; size: NA; D: NA; V: TRBV12-3/TRBV12-4
CDR3: CASSLEGRSYEQYF; DNA: TGCGCCAGCAGCTTGGAGGGCCGCTCCTACGAGCAGTACTTT; J: TRBJ2-7; size: NA; D: NA; V: TRBV5-1
CDR3: CASSFAVGEGSLNQPQHF; DNA: TGTGCCAGCAGTTTCGCAGTAGGGGAAGGGAGCCTCAATCAGCCCCAGCATTTT; J: TRBJ1-5; size: NA; D: NA; V: TRBV28
CDR3: CSVESGRQNTEAFF; DNA: TGCAGCGTTGAATCAGGCAGACAGAACACTGAAGCTTTCTTT; J: TRBJ1-1; size: once; D: NA; V: TRBV29-1
CDR3: CASSHGSALDVYNEQFF; DNA: TGTGCCAGCAGTCACGGGTCCGCTCTAGACGTCTACAATGAGCAGTTCTTC; J: TRBJ2-1; size: NA; D: NA; V: TRBV6-2/TRBV6-3
CDR3: CSVARILDEKLFF; DNA: TGCAGCGTTGCCCGAATTTTGGATGAAAAACTGTTTTTT; J: TRBJ1-4; size: NA; D: NA; V: TRBV29-1
CDR3: CASSFQGHSNQPQHF; DNA: TGTGCCAGCAGTTTTCAGGGACATAGCAATCAGCCCCAGCATTTT; J: TRBJ1-5; size: NA; D: NA; V: TRBV12-3/TRBV12-4
CDR3: CASSETGAASPLHF; DNA: TGTGCCAGCAGCGAAACAGGGGCGGCTTCACCCCTCCACTTT; J: TRBJ1-6; size: few; D: TRBD1; V: TRBV12-3/TRBV12-4
CDR3: CATSDSWTSGKQYF; DNA: TGTGCCACCAGTGATTCGTGGACTAGCGGGAAGCAGTACTTC; J: TRBJ2-7; size: few; D: TRBD2; V: TRBV24-1
CDR3: CSARDSGTPFSEQYF; DNA: TGCAGTGCTAGAGATAGCGGGACCCCCTTTTCCGAGCAGTACTTC; J: TRBJ2-7; size: few; D: TRBD2; V: TRBV20-1
CDR3: CASSLGGSMNTEAFF; DNA: TGTGCCAGCAGTTTAGGCGGCTCCATGAACACTGAAGCTTTCTTT; J: TRBJ1-1; size: few; D: NA; V: TRBV12-3/TRBV12-4
CDR3: CASQVGLGSYEQYF; DNA: TGCGCCAGCCAAGTGGGACTGGGCTCCTACGAGCAGTACTTC; J: TRBJ2-7; size: NA; D: NA; V: TRBV5-1
CDR3: CASSPVARSSEKLVF; DNA: TGCGCCAGCAGCCCCGTCGCCCGGAGCTCGGAAAAACTGGTTTTT; J: TRBJ1-4; size: few; D: NA; V: TRBV4-1
CDR3: CASGQPLAGKETQYF; DNA: TGTGCTAGTGGACAACCCCTAGCGGGGAAAGAGACCCAGTACTTC; J: TRBJ2-5; size: NA; D: TRBD2; V: TRBV12-5
CDR3: CASSPAWASSYNEQFF; DNA: TGTGCCAGCAGCCCGGCGTGGGCGAGCTCCTACAATGAGCAGTTCTTC; J: TRBJ2-1; size: NA; D: NA; V: TRBV14
CDR3: CSAGEEGSETQYF; DNA: TGCAGCGCGGGGGAGGAGGGGTCAGAGACCCAGTACTTC; J: TRBJ2-5; size: NA; D: NA; V: TRBV29-1
CDR3: CASSEDRFTDTQYF; DNA: TGTGCCAGCAGCGAGGACAGATTCACAGATACGCAGTATTTT; J: TRBJ2-3; size: NA; D: NA; V: TRBV9
CDR3: CSVGTLSPVGASRGYNEQFF; DNA: TGCAGCGTTGGGACTTTAAGTCCAGTTGGAGCGTCCCGTGGGTACAATGAGCAGTTCTTC; J: TRBJ2-1; size: NA; D: NA; V: TRBV29-1
CDR3: CASSGSGTVSYEQYF; DNA: TGTGCCAGCAGCGGATCCGGGACTGTATCCTACGAGCAGTACTTC; J: TRBJ2-7; size: NA; D: NA; V: TRBV7-2
CDR3: CASSRDRREHNEQFF; DNA: TGTGCCAGCAGCAGGGACAGAAGAGAGCACAATGAGCAGTTCTTC; J: TRBJ2-1; size: NA; D: TRBD1; V: TRBV7-2
CDR3: CSALGQTLQETQYF; DNA: TGCAGTGCTCTCGGACAGACCTTACAAGAGACCCAGTACTTC; J: TRBJ2-5; size: many; D: NA; V: TRBV20-1
CDR3: CASRGGTGPLHF; DNA: TGTGCCAGTAGGGGGGGGACTGGGCCCCTCCACTTT; J: TRBJ1-6; size: NA; D: NA; V: TRBV19
CDR3: CASSVAPTNTEAFF; DNA: TGTGCCAGCAGCGTAGCTCCGACTAACACTGAAGCTTTCTTT; J: TRBJ1-1; size: few; D: NA; V: TRBV9
CDR3: CSVSTSYGYTF; DNA: TGCAGCGTTTCGACGTCCTATGGCTACACCTTC; J: TRBJ1-2; size: NA; D: NA; V: TRBV29-1
CDR3: CSARPSGSLSSYEQYF; DNA: TGCAGTGCTAGACCATCGGGTTCCTTGAGCTCCTACGAGCAGTACTTC; J: TRBJ2-7; size: few; D: NA; V: TRBV20-1
CDR3: CASSYSRGKETQYF; DNA: TGTGCCAGCAGTTACTCCCGGGGAAAGGAGACCCAGTACTTC; J: TRBJ2-5; size: NA; D: NA; V: TRBV6-5
CDR3: CASSLIGVKFTEAFF; DNA: TGTGCCAGCAGCTTAATTGGGGTAAAATTCACTGAAGCTTTCTTT; J: TRBJ1-1; size: few; D: NA; V: TRBV7-2
CDR3: CASSVDGTVGNEQFF; DNA: TGTGCCAGCAGCGTAGATGGAACGGTCGGCAATGAGCAGTTCTTC; J: TRBJ2-1; size: few; D: NA; V: TRBV9
CDR3: CASRASSGSWYEQYF; DNA: TGTGCCAGCAGGGCCTCTAGCGGGAGTTGGTACGAGCAGTACTTC; J: TRBJ2-7; size: NA; D: TRBD2; V: TRBV6-6
CDR3: CSAPSGTQYF; DNA: TGCAGTGCCCCGAGTGGTACGCAGTATTTT; J: TRBJ2-3; size: many; D: NA; V: TRBV20-1
CDR3: CATSDINGELFF; DNA: TGTGCCACCAGTGATATTAACGGGGAGCTGTTTTTT; J: TRBJ2-2; size: NA; D: NA; V: TRBV24-1
CDR3: CASSIGLAGSSYNEQFF; DNA: TGTGCCAGCAGCATAGGACTAGCGGGGAGCTCCTACAATGAGCAGTTCTTC; J: TRBJ2-1; size: NA; D: TRBD2; V: TRBV6-2/TRBV6-3
CDR3: CASSEVLGQGAPGELFF; DNA: TGTGCCAGCAGTGAAGTGTTGGGACAGGGGGCGCCCGGGGAGCTGTTTTTT; J: TRBJ2-2; size: NA; D: TRBD1; V: TRBV2
CDR3: CASSLAPDLNEQYF; DNA: TGTGCCAGCAGCCTCGCCCCGGACCTGAATGAGCAGTACTTC; J: TRBJ2-7; size: few; D: NA; V: TRBV28
CDR3: CASSQETGVYTQYF; DNA: TGCGCCAGCAGCCAAGAAACTGGGGTATATACGCAGTATTTT; J: TRBJ2-3; size: many; D: NA; V: TRBV4-1
CDR3: CASSQDLVSGYTF; DNA: TGCGCCAGCAGCCAAGATCTAGTCAGTGGCTACACCTTC; J: TRBJ1-2; size: NA; D: NA; V: TRBV4-3
CDR3: CASSVQVEASTEAFF; DNA: TGTGCCAGCTCAGTCCAGGTTGAGGCATCGACTGAAGCTTTCTTT; J: TRBJ1-1; size: few; D: NA; V: TRBV18
CDR3: CASSLSYNTEAFF; DNA: TGTGCCAGCAGTTTATCATATAACACTGAAGCTTTCTTT; J: TRBJ1-1; size: NA; D: NA; V: TRBV27
CDR3: CSVGLRTTFEQFF; DNA: TGCAGCGTTGGCCTTCGAACCACATTTGAGCAGTTCTTC; J: TRBJ2-1; size: NA; D: NA; V: TRBV29-1
CDR3: CASSLATLGRPYGYTF; DNA: TGTGCCAGCAGTTTAGCGACCCTGGGACGCCCCTATGGCTACACCTTC; J: TRBJ1-2; size: NA; D: NA; V: TRBV12-3/TRBV12-4
CDR3: CASSTTSSGGIKNIQYF; DNA: TGTGCCAGCAGTACCACGAGTAGCGGGGGAATAAAAAACATTCAGTACTTC; J: TRBJ2-4; size: few; D: TRBD2; V: TRBV6-5
CDR3: CSLGLSQGGYTF; DNA: TGCAGCCTTGGACTCTCGCAAGGAGGCTACACCTTC; J: TRBJ1-2; size: NA; D: NA; V: TRBV29-1